This T cell receptor beta chain was identified in a study of T cell responses to AZD1222 COVID-19 vaccine. This clone has a single count. Using immunoSEQ multiplex PCR, the repertoire was profiled, and TCRdb retains in-frame clones only, with some absent. The table has roughly 24,000 clones, 88% seen once. Sequencing was performed on peripheral blood, taken 28 days after the second AZD1222 dose. This TCR was sampled from an adult who received the AZD1222 COVID-19 vaccine.

The CDR3 DNA reads TGTGCCAGCAGCCGGGACAGGGGTTCCTACAATGAGCAGTTCTTC. The encoded protein is CASSRDRGSYNEQFF. The chain recombines TRBV11-3 with TRBJ2-1; TRBD1 matches at 10 bases. The CDR3 spans 15 residues. V trimming: 5 bases; J trimming: 1 base; junction bases outside the gene matches: 2. The germline gives CDR1 SGHNT, CDR2 YENEEA.